The next 9 T cell receptor beta chains were all read from a single sample in a study of cytomegalovirus exposure and HLA in healthy donors. PCR was performed using 60 Vbeta and 13 Jbeta primers. TCRdb's copy holds only in-frame clones and misses some; the assay was immunoSEQ multiplex PCR. The table lists 110,000 or so clones, roughly 13% of them singletons, with approximately 15% in the top ten. The sequenced sample consisted of PBMCs. The receptors stem from a man in his forties in good health and CMV-seropositive.

In regard to this clone: Distinct nucleotide sequences in the sample also encode this CDR3. The genes are TRBV29-1 and TRBJ1-2; 8 bases are a match to TRBD1. CDR1 and CDR2 (germline): SQVTM, ANQGSEA. Trimming at V came to 7 bases and at J to 1 base, leaving 8 bases not matched to a gene. This CDR3 has 14 amino acids. This chain's CDR3 is CSARQGLVNYGYTF. The CDR3 DNA follows: TGCAGCGCCCGACAGGGGCTCGTTAACTATGGCTACACCTTC.

The chain couples TRBV18 to TRBJ2-7; a possible D gene is TRBD2 (6 bases). Germline lookup yields CDR1 KGHSH and CDR2 LQKENI. This CDR3 has 16 amino acids. V lost 3 bases, J lost 4 bases, and 19 bases lay in between. The DNA of the CDR3 is TGTGCCAGCTCACCGAGAGCGGCTCAGACTAGATACGAGCAGTACTTC. Translated, it gives CASSPRAAQTRYEQYF.

The V and J genes are TRBV18 and TRBJ2-5, with TRBD2 matching 9 bases. After removal of 1 base from V and 5 bases from J, the junction contained 5 bases not matched to a gene. CDR1 and CDR2 (germline): KGHSH, LQKENI. The CDR3 totals 15 residues. This CDR3 reads CASSPLAGVAETQYF. CDR3 bases: TGTGCCAGCTCACCACTAGCGGGAGTGGCCGAGACCCAGTACTTC.

In this sample, this clone turned up a few times. The chain employs TRBV30 and TRBJ1-1, with D uncertain. There are 12 residues in the CDR3. Per the germline V gene, CDR1 is GTSNPN and CDR2 is SVGIG (reference sequence). The V end was cut by 6 bases, the J end by 0 bases, with 8 bases between. The CDR3 reads CACQRVNTEAFF. In DNA form, the CDR3 reads TGTGCCTGTCAGCGGGTGAACACTGAAGCTTTCTTT.

This chain links TRBV7-8 with TRBJ2-7; weak D call: TRBD1 (5 bases). In germline, CDR1 is SGHVS, CDR2 FQNEAQ. The CDR3 sequence is 13 residues long. The ends were cut back, 6 bases at V and 4 bases at J, with 13 bases in the middle. DNA of the CDR3: TGTGCCAGCAGTCGAGACAGAAGTTACGAGCAGTACTTC. Protein: CASSRDRSYEQYF.

The chain joins TRBV28 to TRBJ2-7, with 7 bases identical to TRBD2. With V trimmed by 4 bases and J by 2 bases, 8 bases remained unmatched. Per germline, CDR1 MDHEN and CDR2 SYDVKM. This CDR3 has 15 residues. CDR3 region: CASSYQAGTTYEQYF. The CDR3 DNA is TGTGCCAGCAGTTACCAAGCGGGAACCACCTACGAGCAGTACTTC.

There are a few counts of this clone. A far larger clone is just one base off, so this is likely a read error. V and J are TRBV10-1 and TRBJ2-7; TRBD1 matches at 8 bases. The CDR3 sequence is 13 residues long. The V gene end was trimmed by 3 bases and the J gene end by 6 bases; junction bases not matched to a gene: 4. The germline gives CDR1 WNHNN, CDR2 SYGVQD (reference sequence). The CDR3 DNA is TGCGCCAGCAGTGACAATACAGGGGGCGAGCAGTACTTC. Translating it yields CASSDNTGGEQYF.

A few counts support this clone. The chain joins TRBV6-6 to TRBJ2-7, with a possible D match to TRBD1 (6 bases). Trimming shortened V by 2 bases and J by 2 bases, and 13 bases separated the two germline ends. The CDR3 has 15 residues. Germline assignment: CDR1 MNHNY and CDR2 SVGAGI (reference sequence). The CDR3 DNA follows: TGTGCCAGCAGTTACGAGACAGGAAGAACCTACGAGCAGTACTTC. Protein product: CASSYETGRTYEQYF.

This clone was detected only a few times. J is TRBJ1-1 and V is TRBV28; no reliable D call. This CDR3 region has 11 residues. Per germline, CDR1 MDHEN and CDR2 SYDVKM. V gave up 3 bases and J gave up 11 bases, with 10 bases separating them. As DNA, the CDR3 is TGTGCCAGCAGTTTTTCCGATGAGGCTTTCTTT. It is translated as CASSFSDEAFF.